The clone carrying this TCR beta chain has at least ten counts. Antigen unknown. CDR1 is MNHGY and CDR2 is SAAAGT in the germline V gene. CDR3 size: 16 residues. The V and J ends lost 5 bases and 6 bases, in that order; junction bases with no gene match: 11. The data are from a study of T cells in Graves' hyperthyroidism and ophthalmopathy. Study context: The initial diagnosis was the point when peripheral blood was collected, ahead of any treatment.

Orbital computed tomography, thyroid ultrasound, serum thyroxine and TRAb, and clinical symptoms together informed the diagnoses. It was approximately 9.7 ml of fresh peripheral blood that supplied the PBMCs. Study-level points and caveats: Ophthalmopathy cases were set apart from stable hyperthyroidism by a 13 V-J model.

Template material for amplifying TCR beta CDR3 regions consisted of RNA transcripts. Primed by the HTBI set, a first-round RT-PCR was run on the TCR CDR3. Each CDR3 protein is one row after TCRdb ran MiXCR on the multiplex PCR reads. The data contain some 510,000 distinct CDR3 sequences, roughly 20% of them singletons. The chain links TRBV6-8 to TRBJ1-5, with 9 bases that match TRBD1. Sequencing was done on a sample of blood. This receptor was obtained from a man younger than 35 with Graves' hyperthyroidism. The CDR3 bases are TGTGCCAGCAGTACTCCCCCCGGGACAGGGAGTCAGCCCCAGCATTTT. Translating gives CASSTPPGTGSQPQHF.